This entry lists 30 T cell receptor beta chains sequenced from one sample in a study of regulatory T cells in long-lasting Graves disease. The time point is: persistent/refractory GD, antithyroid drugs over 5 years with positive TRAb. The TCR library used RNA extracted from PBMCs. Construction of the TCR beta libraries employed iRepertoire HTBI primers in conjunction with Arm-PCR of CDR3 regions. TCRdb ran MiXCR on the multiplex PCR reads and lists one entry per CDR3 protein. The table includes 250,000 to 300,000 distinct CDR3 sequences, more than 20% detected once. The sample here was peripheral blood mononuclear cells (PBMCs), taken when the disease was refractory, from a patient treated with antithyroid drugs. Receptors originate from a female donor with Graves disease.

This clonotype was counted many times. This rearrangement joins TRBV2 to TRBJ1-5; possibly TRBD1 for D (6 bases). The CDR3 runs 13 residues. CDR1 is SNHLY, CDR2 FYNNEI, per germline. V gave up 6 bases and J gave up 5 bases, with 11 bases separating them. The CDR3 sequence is CASRPQGDQPQHF. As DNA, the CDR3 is TGTGCCAGCAGGCCACAGGGAGATCAGCCCCAGCATTTT.

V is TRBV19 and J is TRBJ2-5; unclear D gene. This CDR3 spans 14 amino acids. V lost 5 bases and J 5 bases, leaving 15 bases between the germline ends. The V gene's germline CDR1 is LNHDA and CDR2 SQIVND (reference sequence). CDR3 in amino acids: CASSPLPLGETQYF. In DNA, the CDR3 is TGTGCCAGTAGTCCCCTACCCCTGGGGGAGACCCAGTACTTC.

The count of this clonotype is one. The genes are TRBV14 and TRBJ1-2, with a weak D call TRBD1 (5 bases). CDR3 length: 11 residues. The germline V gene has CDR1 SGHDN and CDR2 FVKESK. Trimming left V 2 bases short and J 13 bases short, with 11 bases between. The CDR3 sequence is CASSQMGGPTF. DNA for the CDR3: TGTGCCAGCAGCCAAATGGGGGGACCCACCTTC.

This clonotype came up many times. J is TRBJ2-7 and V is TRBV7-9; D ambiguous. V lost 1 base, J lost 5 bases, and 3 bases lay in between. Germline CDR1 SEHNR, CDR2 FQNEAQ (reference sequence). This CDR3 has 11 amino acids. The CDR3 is CASSLGDEQYF. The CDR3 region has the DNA TGTGCCAGCAGCTTAGGGGACGAGCAGTACTTC.

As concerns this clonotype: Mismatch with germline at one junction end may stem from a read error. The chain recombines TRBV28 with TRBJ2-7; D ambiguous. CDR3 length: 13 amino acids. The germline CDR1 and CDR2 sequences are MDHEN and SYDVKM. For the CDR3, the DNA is TGTGCCAGCAGTTGGCTAGAACCCTACGAGCGGTACTTC. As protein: CASSWLEPYERYF.

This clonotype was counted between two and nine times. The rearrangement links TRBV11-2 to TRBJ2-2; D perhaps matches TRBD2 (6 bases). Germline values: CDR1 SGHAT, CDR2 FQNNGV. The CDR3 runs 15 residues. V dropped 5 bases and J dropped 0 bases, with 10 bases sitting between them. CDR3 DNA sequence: TGTGCCAGCAGCCATAGCGGAACGAACACCGGGGAGCTGTTTTTT. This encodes CASSHSGTNTGELFF.

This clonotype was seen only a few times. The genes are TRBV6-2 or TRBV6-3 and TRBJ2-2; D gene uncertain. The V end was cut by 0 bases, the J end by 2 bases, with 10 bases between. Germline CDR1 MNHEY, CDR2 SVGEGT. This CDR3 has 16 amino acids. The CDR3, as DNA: TGTGCCAGCAGTTACTCGGCCACGGACAACACCGGGGAGCTGTTTTTT. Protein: CASSYSATDNTGELFF.

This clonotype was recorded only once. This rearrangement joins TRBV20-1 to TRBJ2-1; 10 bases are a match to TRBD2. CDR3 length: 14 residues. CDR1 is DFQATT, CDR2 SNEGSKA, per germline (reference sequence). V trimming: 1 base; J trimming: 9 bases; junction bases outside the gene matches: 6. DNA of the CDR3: TGCAGTGCTAGAGGGCTAGCGGGAGTAGCTGAGCAGTTCTTC. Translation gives CSARGLAGVAEQFF.

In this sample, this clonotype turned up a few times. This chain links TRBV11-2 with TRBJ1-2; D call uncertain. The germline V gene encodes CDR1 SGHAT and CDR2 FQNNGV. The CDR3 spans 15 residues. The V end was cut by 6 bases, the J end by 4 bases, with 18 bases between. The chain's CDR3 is CASSLAGAGLYGYTF. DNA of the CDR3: TGTGCCAGCAGTTTGGCGGGAGCAGGCCTCTATGGCTACACCTTC. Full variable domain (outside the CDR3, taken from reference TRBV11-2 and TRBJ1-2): EAGVAQSPRYKIIEKRQSVAFWCNPISGHATLYWYQQILGQGPKLLIQFQNNGVVDDSQLPKDRFSAERLKGVDSTLKIQPAKLEDSAVYLCASSLAGAGLYGYTFGSGTRLTVV.

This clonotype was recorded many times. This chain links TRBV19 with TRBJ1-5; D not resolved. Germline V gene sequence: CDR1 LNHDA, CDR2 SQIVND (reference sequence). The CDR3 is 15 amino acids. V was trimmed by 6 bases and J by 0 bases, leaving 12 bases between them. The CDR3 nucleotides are TGTGCCAGTAGCCCGGACGCCAATAGCAATCAGCCCCAGCATTTT. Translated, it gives CASSPDANSNQPQHF.

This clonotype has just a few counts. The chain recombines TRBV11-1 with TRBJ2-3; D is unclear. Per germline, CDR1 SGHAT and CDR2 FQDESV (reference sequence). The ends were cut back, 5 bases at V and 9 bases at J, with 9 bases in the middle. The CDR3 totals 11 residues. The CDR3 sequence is CASSRESTQYF. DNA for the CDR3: TGTGCCAGCAGCCGCGAGTCGACGCAGTATTTT.

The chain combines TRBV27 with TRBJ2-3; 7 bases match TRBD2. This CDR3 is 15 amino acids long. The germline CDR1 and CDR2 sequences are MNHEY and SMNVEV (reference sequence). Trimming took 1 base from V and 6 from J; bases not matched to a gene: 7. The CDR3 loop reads CASSLYTGGGDTQYF. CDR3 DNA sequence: TGTGCCAGCAGTTTATATACGGGAGGTGGGGATACGCAGTATTTT.

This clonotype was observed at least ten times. DNA for the CDR3: TGTGCCAGCAGTACCGGGACATATCACACCGGGGAGCTGTTTTTT. It specifies CASSTGTYHTGELFF. The chain uses TRBV3-1 and TRBJ2-2, with a possible D match to TRBD1 (6 bases). CDR1 and CDR2 (germline): LGHDT, YNNKEL (reference sequence). The V end was cut by 6 bases, the J end by 3 bases, with 14 bases between. CDR3 size: 15 residues.

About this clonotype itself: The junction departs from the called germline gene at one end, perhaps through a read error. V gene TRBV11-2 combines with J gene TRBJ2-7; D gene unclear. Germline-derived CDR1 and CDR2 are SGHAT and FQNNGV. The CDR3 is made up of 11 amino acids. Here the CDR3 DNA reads TGTGCCAGCAGCTCCGCTTACGGGCAGTACTTC. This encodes CASSSAYGQYF.

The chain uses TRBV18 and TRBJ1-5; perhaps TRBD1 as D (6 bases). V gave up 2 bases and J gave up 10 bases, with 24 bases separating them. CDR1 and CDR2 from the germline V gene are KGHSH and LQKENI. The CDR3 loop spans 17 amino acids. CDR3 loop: CASSPDALGFGGSPQHF. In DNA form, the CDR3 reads TGTGCCAGCTCACCAGATGCCTTAGGGTTCGGGGGCTCCCCCCAGCATTTT.

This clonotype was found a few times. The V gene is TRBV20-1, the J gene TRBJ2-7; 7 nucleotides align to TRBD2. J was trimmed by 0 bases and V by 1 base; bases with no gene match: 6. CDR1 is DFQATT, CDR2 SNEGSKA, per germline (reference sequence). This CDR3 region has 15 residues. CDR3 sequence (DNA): TGCAGTGCTAGAGCTCCGGGACTACACTCCTACGAGCAGTACTTC. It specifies CSARAPGLHSYEQYF.

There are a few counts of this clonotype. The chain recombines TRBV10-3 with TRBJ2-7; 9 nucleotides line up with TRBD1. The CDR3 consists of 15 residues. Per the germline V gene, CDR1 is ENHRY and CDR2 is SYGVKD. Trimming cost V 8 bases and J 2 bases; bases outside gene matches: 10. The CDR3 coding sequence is TGTGCCATCGCGAACCGGGACAGGGAAACCTACGAGCAGTACTTC. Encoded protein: CAIANRDRETYEQYF.

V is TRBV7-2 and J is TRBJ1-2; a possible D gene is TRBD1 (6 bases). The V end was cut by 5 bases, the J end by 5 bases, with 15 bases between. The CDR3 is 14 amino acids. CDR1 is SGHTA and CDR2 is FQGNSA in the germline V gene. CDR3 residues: CASSTYREGYGYTF. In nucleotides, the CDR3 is TGTGCCAGCAGCACCTACAGGGAAGGGTATGGCTACACCTTC. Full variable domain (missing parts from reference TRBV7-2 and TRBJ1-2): GAGVSQSPSNKVTEKGKDVELRCDPISGHTALYWYRQSLGQGLEFLIYFQGNSAPDKSGLPSDRFSAERTGGSVSTLTIQRTQQEDSAVYLCASSTYREGYGYTFGSGTRLTVV.

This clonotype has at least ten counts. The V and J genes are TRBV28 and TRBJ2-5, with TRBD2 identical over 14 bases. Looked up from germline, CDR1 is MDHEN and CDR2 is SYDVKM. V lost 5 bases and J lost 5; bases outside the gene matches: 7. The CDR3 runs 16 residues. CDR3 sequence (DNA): TGTGCCAGCAGTCCGACTAGCGGGAGGGCCCTGGAGACCCAGTACTTC. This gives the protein CASSPTSGRALETQYF.

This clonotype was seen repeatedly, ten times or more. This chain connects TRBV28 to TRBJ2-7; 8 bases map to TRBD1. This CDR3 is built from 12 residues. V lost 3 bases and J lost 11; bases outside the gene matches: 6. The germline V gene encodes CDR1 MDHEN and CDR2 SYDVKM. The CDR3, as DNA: TGTGCCAGCAGTTTCTCGGACAGGGAAAAGTACTTC. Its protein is CASSFSDREKYF.

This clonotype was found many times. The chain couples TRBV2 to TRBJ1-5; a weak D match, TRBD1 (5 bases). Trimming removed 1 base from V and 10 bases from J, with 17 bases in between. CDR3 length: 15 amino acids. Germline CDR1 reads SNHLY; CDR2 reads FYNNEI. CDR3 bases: TGTGCCAGCAGTGAAGGGCCGGGACCGATCTCTCCCCAGCATTTT. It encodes CASSEGPGPISPQHF. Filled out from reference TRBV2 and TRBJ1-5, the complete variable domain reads EPEVTQTPSHQVTQMGQEVILRCVPISNHLYFYWYRQILGQKVEFLVSFYNNEISEKSEIFDDQFSVERPDGSNFTLKIRSTKLEDSAMYFCASSEGPGPISPQHFGDGTRLSIL.

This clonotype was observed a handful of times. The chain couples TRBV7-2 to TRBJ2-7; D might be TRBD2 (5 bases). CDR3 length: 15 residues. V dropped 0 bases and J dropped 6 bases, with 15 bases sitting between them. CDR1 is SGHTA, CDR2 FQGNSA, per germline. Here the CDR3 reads CASSLATGKAAEQYF. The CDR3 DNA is TGTGCCAGCAGCTTAGCGACCGGGAAGGCCGCCGAGCAGTACTTC.

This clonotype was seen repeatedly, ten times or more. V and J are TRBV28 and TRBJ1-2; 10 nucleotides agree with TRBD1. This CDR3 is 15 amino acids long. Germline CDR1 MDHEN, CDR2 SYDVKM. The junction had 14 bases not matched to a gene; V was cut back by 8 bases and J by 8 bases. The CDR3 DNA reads TGTGCCAGCCGGGACAGGGGAGTAGGGGATATCGGCTACACCTTC. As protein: CASRDRGVGDIGYTF.

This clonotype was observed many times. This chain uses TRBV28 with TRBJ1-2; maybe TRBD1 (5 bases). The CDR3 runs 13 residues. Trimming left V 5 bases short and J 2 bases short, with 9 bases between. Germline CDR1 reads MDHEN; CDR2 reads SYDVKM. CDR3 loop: CASSPRQNYGYTF. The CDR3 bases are TGTGCCAGCAGTCCACGACAGAACTATGGCTACACCTTC.

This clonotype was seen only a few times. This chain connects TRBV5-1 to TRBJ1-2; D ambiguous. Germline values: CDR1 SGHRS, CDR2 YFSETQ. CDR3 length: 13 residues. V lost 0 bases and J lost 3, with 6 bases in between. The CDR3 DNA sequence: TGCGCCAGCAGCTTGGAGAGCGACTATGGCTACACCTTC. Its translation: CASSLESDYGYTF.

As DNA, the CDR3 is TGCGCCAGCAGCCAACGGCAGGGTTTCAACGAGCAGTACTTC. Its protein product is CASSQRQGFNEQYF. The chain couples TRBV4-3 to TRBJ2-7, with a tentative D call TRBD1 (5 bases). The germline V gene encodes CDR1 LGHNA and CDR2 YSLEER. The CDR3 length is 14 residues. V dropped 2 bases and J dropped 5 bases, with 13 bases sitting between them.

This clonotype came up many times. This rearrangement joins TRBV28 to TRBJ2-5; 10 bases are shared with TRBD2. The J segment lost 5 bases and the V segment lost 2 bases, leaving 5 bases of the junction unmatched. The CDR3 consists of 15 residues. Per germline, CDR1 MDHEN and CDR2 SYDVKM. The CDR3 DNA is TGTGCCAGCAGTTTACTAGCGGGAGTCGCGGAGACCCAGTACTTC. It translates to CASSLLAGVAETQYF.

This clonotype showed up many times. In DNA form, the CDR3 reads TGTGCCAGCAGCTACAAACCCCGGGGGAACACTGAAGCTTTCTTT. Amino acids: CASSYKPRGNTEAFF. This chain connects TRBV6-1 to TRBJ1-1; no reliable D call. V was cut by 6 bases and J by 1 base, with 15 bases left in between. This CDR3 is 15 amino acids long. The germline gives CDR1 MNHNS, CDR2 SASEGT.

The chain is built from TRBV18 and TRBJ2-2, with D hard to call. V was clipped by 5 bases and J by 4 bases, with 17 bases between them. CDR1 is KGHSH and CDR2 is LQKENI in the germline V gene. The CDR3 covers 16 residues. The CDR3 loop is CASSTSRTASTGELFF. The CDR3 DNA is TGTGCCAGCTCAACGAGTCGGACCGCGAGCACCGGGGAGCTGTTTTTT.

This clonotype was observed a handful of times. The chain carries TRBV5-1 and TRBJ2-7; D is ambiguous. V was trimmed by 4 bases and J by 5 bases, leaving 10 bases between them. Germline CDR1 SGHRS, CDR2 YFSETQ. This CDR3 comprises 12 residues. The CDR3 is CASSNRVDEQYF. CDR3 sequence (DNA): TGCGCCAGCAGCAATAGGGTCGACGAGCAGTACTTC.